The 27 T cell receptor beta chains below come from one sample, sequenced in a study of cytomegalovirus exposure and HLA in healthy donors. In the PCR, 60 Vbeta and 13 Jbeta primers were used. Assay: immunoSEQ multiplex PCR; the TCRdb copy retains only in-frame clones and omits some. The repertoire holds about 200,000 clones, with approximately 83% as singletons. Material: PBMCs. These receptors were obtained from a boy under 10 years old in good health and CMV-seronegative.

This clone was seen only once. The genes are TRBV30 and TRBJ2-1; 12 nucleotides match TRBD2. Germline CDR1 is GTSNPN and CDR2 is SVGIG (reference sequence). With V trimmed by 4 bases and J by 4 bases, 5 bases remained unmatched. The CDR3 sequence is 15 residues long. CDR3 sequence reads: CAWTRLAGGYNEQFF. In nucleotides, the CDR3 is TGTGCCTGGACCCGCCTAGCGGGGGGGTACAATGAGCAGTTCTTC.

This rearrangement joins TRBV7-8 to TRBJ1-3; D remains unclear. The CDR3 is 15 amino acids. The V end lost 4 bases, the J end lost 2 bases, and 12 bases lay between the germline ends. From germline, CDR1 is SGHVS and CDR2 FQNEAQ. CDR3 nucleotides: TGTGCCAGCAGCTCCCAGGAGGGTGCTGGAAACACCATATATTTT. This translates into CASSSQEGAGNTIYF.

The chain carries TRBV5-3 and TRBJ1-6; D not resolved. Being an ORF, TRBV5-3 has a function that is uncertain. The CDR3 consists of 13 residues. V lost 4 bases to trimming and J lost 8 bases, with 10 bases between them. CDR3 nucleotide sequence: TGTGCCAGAAGCCCTAAACCCTATTCACCCCTCCACTTT. It codes for CARSPKPYSPLHF.

CDR3 amino acids: CASSRDRGSNQPQHF. The CDR3 DNA reads as TGTGCCAGCAGCCGTGACAGGGGAAGCAATCAGCCCCAGCATTTT. The chain uses TRBV7-9 and TRBJ1-5, with 8 bases that match TRBD1. From germline, CDR1 is SEHNR and CDR2 FQNEAQ (reference sequence). The V gene end was trimmed by 5 bases and the J gene end by 1 base; junction bases not matched to a gene: 4. The CDR3 runs 15 residues.

Only a few counts were recorded for this clone. The chain joins TRBV7-9 to TRBJ2-2; D gene unclear. The germline gives CDR1 SEHNR, CDR2 FQNEAQ (reference sequence). This CDR3 comprises 17 residues. V lost 1 base and J lost 0, with 12 bases in between. The CDR3 protein is CASSLGLPFANTGELFF. In DNA form, the CDR3 reads TGTGCCAGCAGCTTAGGCCTACCATTCGCGAACACCGGGGAGCTGTTTTTT.

V and J are TRBV4-1 and TRBJ2-3, with TRBD2 identical over 10 bases. V dropped 2 bases and J dropped 4; count of bases not matched to a gene: 15. The CDR3 contains 19 residues. Germline assignment: CDR1 MGHRA and CDR2 YSYEKL. In DNA form, the CDR3 reads TGCGCCAGCAGCCAATATAGCGTAGCGGGGGGCTTGGGCGCAGATACGCAGTATTTT. It specifies CASSQYSVAGGLGADTQYF.

V is TRBV11-2 and J is TRBJ2-3; D gene ambiguous. V was shortened by 5 bases and J by 8 bases, with 8 bases between the two germline ends. Per the germline V gene, CDR1 is SGHAT and CDR2 is FQNNGV. The CDR3 runs to 11 residues. CDR3 sequence: CASSNLVTQYF. As DNA, the CDR3 is TGTGCCAGCAGCAACCTAGTTACGCAGTATTTT.

V usage is TRBV11-2 and J usage is TRBJ1-2, with D possibly being TRBD1 (5 bases). V shed 0 bases and J shed 5 bases, with 16 bases lying between them. Per the germline V gene, CDR1 is SGHAT and CDR2 is FQNNGV. CDR3 length: 16 amino acids. The DNA for the CDR3 is TGTGCCAGCAGCTTAGATCCCCAGGGTATATCTTATGGCTACACCTTC. As protein: CASSLDPQGISYGYTF.

The chain carries TRBV4-3 and TRBJ2-5, with D maybe TRBD2 (7 bases). CDR3 length: 16 residues. Trimming took 0 bases from V and 1 from J, leaving 12 bases between them. Per germline, CDR1 LGHNA and CDR2 YSLEER. DNA of the CDR3: TGCGCCAGCAGCCAAGAGACGGGGGGCCCCCAAGAGACCCAGTACTTC. Its protein is CASSQETGGPQETQYF.

The V gene is TRBV5-1, the J gene TRBJ2-5, with D maybe TRBD1 (5 bases). Looked up from germline, CDR1 is SGHRS and CDR2 is YFSETQ. The CDR3 sequence is 14 residues long. V was clipped by 4 bases and J by 0 bases, with 10 bases between them. This CDR3 is CASSIDSNQETQYF. The CDR3 coding sequence is TGCGCCAGCAGCATCGACAGTAACCAAGAGACCCAGTACTTC.

This chain links TRBV23-1 with TRBJ1-5, with TRBD1 as a possible D gene (6 bases). TRBV23-1 belongs to the ORF category, with a function that is uncertain. There are 16 residues in the CDR3. Trimming stripped 8 bases from V and 3 bases from J, with 20 bases between. The CDR3 DNA follows: TGCGCCAGCTTGTCCCATCCGGACAGAGACAATCAGCCCCAGCATTTT. As protein: CASLSHPDRDNQPQHF.

The rearrangement uses TRBV25-1 and TRBJ2-5; 7 nucleotides line up with TRBD1. This CDR3 is built from 15 residues. Germline CDR1 and CDR2: MGHDK and SYGVNS. Trimming removed 0 bases from V and 2 bases from J; junction bases left unmatched: 3. CDR3 DNA sequence: TGTGCCAGCAGTGAATATAAGGGACAGCAAGAGACCCAGTACTTC. It encodes CASSEYKGQQETQYF.

Notes on this clone: The identical CDR3 is also encoded by other nucleotide sequences in the sample. The chain links TRBV5-1 to TRBJ1-1, with 7 bases matching TRBD1. This CDR3 contains 14 residues. Looked up from germline, CDR1 is SGHRS and CDR2 is YFSETQ. V shed 5 bases, J shed 0 bases, and the junction held 4 bases outside the gene matches. CDR3 nucleotide sequence: TGCGCCAGCAGGACACAGGGGTTGAACACTGAAGCTTTCTTT. Amino acid sequence: CASRTQGLNTEAFF.

This clone came up once. DNA for the CDR3: TGTGCCAGCTCCCAGAGCGGGGGGGCCCCGGAGACCCAGTACTTC. This codes for CASSQSGGAPETQYF. The chain recombines TRBV18 with TRBJ2-5, with TRBD2 matching over 10 bases. Germline V gene lookup returns CDR1 KGHSH and CDR2 LQKENI. The CDR3 has 15 amino acids. Unmatched junction bases numbered 9, after V lost 6 bases and J lost 5 bases.

The chain joins TRBV10-2 to TRBJ2-3, with D possibly being TRBD2 (5 bases). The germline V gene encodes CDR1 WSHSY and CDR2 SAAADI. This CDR3 is built from 14 residues. Trimming removed 3 bases at V and 2 bases at J, with 9 bases between. The CDR3 region has the DNA TGCGCCAGCAGTGAAACGGGGAACACAGATACGCAGTATTTT. Protein sequence: CASSETGNTDTQYF.

This chain links TRBV10-1 with TRBJ2-5, with 7 bases aligning to TRBD2. This CDR3 comprises 17 residues. V dropped 5 bases and J dropped 1; count of bases not matched to a gene: 13. Germline V gene sequence: CDR1 WNHNN, CDR2 SYGVQD (reference sequence). In nucleotides, the CDR3 is TGCGCCAGCAGTACCCAAACCGTGGTAGCGGGCCAAGAGACCCAGTACTTC. Protein: CASSTQTVVAGQETQYF.

The chain uses TRBV7-9 and TRBJ2-2; possibly TRBD2 for D (6 bases). Germline lookup yields CDR1 SEHNR and CDR2 FQNEAQ (reference sequence). The V and J ends lost 4 bases and 4 bases respectively, with 10 bases between them. There are 14 residues in the CDR3. Written as DNA, the CDR3 is TGTGCCAGCAGCTCCCCGCGGGGCACCGGGGAGCTGTTTTTT. It codes for CASSSPRGTGELFF. Using reference TRBV7-9 and TRBJ2-2 for the parts outside the CDR3, the full variable domain is DTGVSQNPRHKITKRGQNVTFRCDPISEHNRLYWYRQTLGQGPEFLTYFQNEAQLEKSRLLSDRFSAERPKGSFSTLEIQRTEQGDSAMYLCASSSPRGTGELFFGEGSRLTVL.

The gene calls are TRBV19 and TRBJ1-2; 8 nucleotides align to TRBD1. With V trimmed by 5 bases and J by 5 bases, 13 bases remained unmatched. This CDR3 comprises 16 residues. CDR1 and CDR2 from the germline V gene are LNHDA and SQIVND (reference sequence). This CDR3 reads CASSPSHGTGPYGYTF. As DNA, the CDR3 is TGTGCCAGTAGTCCCAGCCACGGGACAGGTCCTTATGGCTACACCTTC.

This clone was counted only a few times. The V and J genes are TRBV7-2 and TRBJ1-6, with D unclear. V gave up 5 bases and J gave up 0 bases, with 5 bases separating them. CDR1 and CDR2 from the germline V gene are SGHTA and FQGNSA. The CDR3 length is 14 residues. The CDR3 protein is CASSPRSYNSPLHF. CDR3 DNA sequence: TGTGCCAGCAGCCCTCGCTCCTATAATTCACCCCTCCACTTT.

This chain connects TRBV7-9 to TRBJ2-5; TRBD2 might be the D (6 bases). CDR1 and CDR2 from the germline V gene are SEHNR and FQNEAQ (reference sequence). CDR3 length: 15 amino acids. The germline V and J ends were trimmed by 6 bases and 1 base, with 15 bases remaining between them. The CDR3: CASRRDFTIQETQYF. The CDR3 DNA sequence: TGTGCCAGCAGACGGGACTTCACCATCCAAGAGACCCAGTACTTC.

The gene calls are TRBV6-6 and TRBJ1-2; the D is unclear. CDR1 is MNHNY, CDR2 SVGAGI, per germline (reference sequence). This CDR3 comprises 16 residues. Trimming cost V 2 bases and J 2 bases, with 15 bases left between them. CDR3 nucleotide sequence: TGTGCCAGCAGTTACCCACGAACGGGGATAAACTATGGCTACACCTTC. The encoded protein is CASSYPRTGINYGYTF.

The gene calls are TRBV18 and TRBJ2-5; 10 bases align to TRBD1. The length of the CDR3 is 16 residues. V gave up 3 bases and J gave up 4 bases; unmatched junction bases: 8. CDR1 is KGHSH, CDR2 LQKENI, per germline. The DNA for the CDR3 is TGTGCCAGCTCACCGATACGACAGGGGGCGGGAGAGACCCAGTACTTC. Amino acids: CASSPIRQGAGETQYF.

The CDR3 protein is CASSLRGTGNEQFF. DNA of the CDR3: TGTGCCAGCAGTTTAAGGGGGACAGGGAATGAGCAGTTCTTC. The V gene is TRBV28, the J gene TRBJ2-1, with TRBD1 matching 9 bases. The CDR3 totals 14 residues. The junction had 3 bases not matched to a gene; V was cut back by 2 bases and J by 7 bases. In germline, CDR1 is MDHEN, CDR2 SYDVKM.

The rearrangement uses TRBV18 and TRBJ2-2; D remains unclear. CDR1 and CDR2 (germline): KGHSH, LQKENI. The CDR3 is 15 amino acids. V lost 2 bases and J 4 bases, leaving 11 bases between the germline ends. CDR3 nucleotide sequence: TGTGCCAGCTCACCAACCCAGGTCGGCACCGGGGAGCTGTTTTTT. As protein: CASSPTQVGTGELFF.

The CDR3 DNA reads as TGTGCCATAGGACTAGCGGGGGGGCCAGATACGCAGTATTTT. Translation gives CAIGLAGGPDTQYF. The genes are TRBV10-3 and TRBJ2-3; 15 nucleotides match TRBD2. Trimming at V came to 9 bases and at J to 4 bases, leaving 2 bases not matched to a gene. The CDR3 is 14 amino acids. Germline CDR1 and CDR2: ENHRY and SYGVKD.

The V and J genes are TRBV6-6 and TRBJ1-6, with D hard to call. The germline gives CDR1 MNHNY, CDR2 SVGAGI (reference sequence). The CDR3 length is 14 residues. V lost 5 bases and J lost 0, with 5 bases in between. CDR3 DNA sequence: TGTGCCAGCAGTGGGAGCTCCTATAATTCACCCCTCCACTTT. Translation: CASSGSSYNSPLHF.

The chain couples TRBV9 to TRBJ2-6; 7 nucleotides align to TRBD2. The V gene's germline CDR1 is SGDLS and CDR2 YYNGEE. J gave up 0 bases and V 0 bases, and 9 bases lay outside the gene matches. The CDR3 loop spans 19 amino acids. In DNA form, the CDR3 reads TGTGCCAGCAGCGTAGCCGGACGACCGGGGGGCTCTGGGGCCAACGTCCTGACTTTC. Residues: CASSVAGRPGGSGANVLTF. The variable domain in full, with the rest retrieved from reference TRBV9 and TRBJ2-6, is DSGVTQTPKHLITATGQRVTLRCSPRSGDLSVYWYQQSLDQGLQFLIQYYNGEERAKGNILERFSAQQFPDLHSELNLSSLELGDSALYFCASSVAGRPGGSGANVLTFGAGSRLTVL.